A selection of T cell receptor beta chains follows, all from one sample in a study of T-cell memory formation after mild COVID-19. A single record per CDR3 protein comes from TCRdb applying MiXCR to the 5' RACE reads. The repertoire holds 400,000 to 500,000 distinct CDR3 sequences, roughly 20% seen once, with approximately 8.4% in the top ten. Sequencing was carried out using PBMCs or a T cell subset sorted from them (not recorded which). All receptors derive from an adult woman who had mild COVID-19 (a few samples of this study predate the infection). Cell type and time point are not known. Each CDR3 is given with its conserved first and last residue. The order of the fields is clone size, D gene, V gene, J gene, CDR3 protein, CDR3 DNA. A D gene is named only where the DNA matches it firmly. For some rows the clone size is stated as once, few or many, or as a class when expanded; others skip it.

NA,TRBD2,TRBV2,TRBJ2-1,CASSLRGGPYNEQFF,TGTGCCAGCAGTCTTCGGGGGGGGCCCTACAATGAGCAGTTCTTC
NA,NA,TRBV19,TRBJ2-3,CASSTPGRAADTQYF,TGTGCCAGTAGTACCCCGGGCAGGGCGGCAGATACGCAGTATTTT
few,NA,TRBV3-1,TRBJ2-3,CASSQGATHLDTQYF,TGTGCCAGCAGCCAAGGGGCTACCCACCTAGATACGCAGTATTTT
NA,NA,TRBV29-1,TRBJ1-5,CSVQDGNQPQHF,TGCAGCGTTCAGGACGGAAATCAGCCCCAGCATTTT
NA,NA,TRBV20-1,TRBJ2-2,CSARGSAGTGELFF,TGCAGTGCTAGGGGTAGCGCAGGCACCGGGGAGCTGTTTTTT
NA,NA,TRBV6-5,TRBJ1-1,CASSSPAAGNTEAFF,TGTGCCAGCAGTTCCCCAGCGGCGGGGAACACTGAAGCTTTCTTT
few,TRBD1,TRBV7-3,TRBJ2-1,CASSRDRGRNYEQFF,TGTGCCAGCAGCCGGGACAGGGGGCGGAATTACGAGCAGTTCTTC
NA,NA,TRBV24-1,TRBJ1-2,CATSDPTVSYGYTF,TGTGCCACCAGTGACCCGACAGTCAGTTATGGCTACACCTTC
NA,NA,TRBV7-2,TRBJ1-4,CASSLERRRELFF,TGTGCCAGCAGCTTAGAGCGGAGGAGGGAACTGTTTTTT
few,TRBD2,TRBV2,TRBJ2-2,CASSDPSLGAGGPTGELFF,TGTGCCAGCAGTGATCCCTCTCTTGGAGCGGGGGGGCCGACCGGGGAGCTGTTTTTT
NA,NA,TRBV4-1,TRBJ2-5,CASSQSGLQETQYF,TGCGCCAGCAGCCAGTCTGGGCTTCAAGAGACCCAGTACTTC
many,NA,TRBV7-2,TRBJ1-4,CASSLGKTGPKLFF,TGTGCCAGCAGCTTAGGGAAGACCGGACCAAAACTGTTTTTT
NA,TRBD1,TRBV25-1,TRBJ2-7,CASNPRQGDHEQYF,TGTGCCAGCAATCCGCGACAGGGGGACCACGAGCAGTACTTC